This TCR beta chain was sequenced in a study of CD8+ T cells in alopecia areata. Sequencing templates came from extracted RNA that was reverse transcribed into cDNA. Here immunoSEQ multiplex PCR was the method, and the copy in TCRdb shows in-frame clones only, minus some. The sample carries some 100,000 clones, less than 45% recorded once. With 5 bases removed from V and 2 bases from J, the gap between germline ends came to 7 bases. The CDR3 contains 12 residues. From germline, CDR1 is SQVTM and CDR2 ANQGSEA. Study-wide points: Scalp samples also yield sequences of resident alphabeta T cells from normal skin. Compared with normal scalp, lesional scalp had higher clonality and more expanded CD8+ clones. Unlike in mice, where it was clearer, TCR sharing across patients was less clear, possibly HLA-related.

A note on this clone: The target antigen is unknown.

The sample taken for sequencing was CD4+ T cells sorted from blood. This sequence joins TRBV29-1 and TRBJ1-3; D gene uncertain. The clonotype originates from a human donor with alopecia areata. CDR3: CSVSRAGNTIYF. The CDR3 DNA follows: TGCAGCGTTTCTAGAGCTGGAAACACCATATATTTT.